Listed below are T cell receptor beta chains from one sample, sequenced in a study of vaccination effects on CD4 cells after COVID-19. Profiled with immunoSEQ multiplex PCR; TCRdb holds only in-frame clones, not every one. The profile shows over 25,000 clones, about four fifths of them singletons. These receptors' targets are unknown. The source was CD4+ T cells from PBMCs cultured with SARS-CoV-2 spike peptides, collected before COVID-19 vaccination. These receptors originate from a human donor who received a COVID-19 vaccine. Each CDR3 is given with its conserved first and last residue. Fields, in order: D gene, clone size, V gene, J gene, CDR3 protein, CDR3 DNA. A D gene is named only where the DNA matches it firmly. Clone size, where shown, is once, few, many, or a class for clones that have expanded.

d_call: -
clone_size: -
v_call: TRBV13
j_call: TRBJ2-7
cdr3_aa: CASSLVESEYEQYF
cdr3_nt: TGTGCCAGCAGCTTAGTCGAGTCCGAATACGAGCAGTACTTC

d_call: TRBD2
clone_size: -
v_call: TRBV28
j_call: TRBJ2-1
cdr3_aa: CASSLLFEAGGYNEQFF
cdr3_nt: TGTGCCAGCAGTTTATTGTTTGAAGCGGGAGGTTACAATGAGCAGTTCTTC

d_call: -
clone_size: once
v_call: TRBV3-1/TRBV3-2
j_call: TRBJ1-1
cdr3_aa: CASSQVGAEAFF
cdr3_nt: TGTGCCAGCAGCCAAGTCGGGGCTGAAGCTTTCTTT

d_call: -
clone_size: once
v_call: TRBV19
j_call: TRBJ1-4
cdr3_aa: CASTPLAGGSEKLFF
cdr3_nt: TGTGCCAGTACCCCACTAGCGGGAGGGAGCGAAAAACTGTTTTTT

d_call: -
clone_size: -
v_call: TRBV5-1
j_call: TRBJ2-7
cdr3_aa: CASSLQVGEQYF
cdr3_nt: TGCGCCAGCAGCTTACAGGTTGGCGAGCAGTACTTC

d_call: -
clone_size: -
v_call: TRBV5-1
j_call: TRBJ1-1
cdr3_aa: CASSRGGKGDTEAFF
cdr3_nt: TGCGCCAGCAGCCGGGGCGGGAAGGGGGACACTGAAGCTTTCTTT

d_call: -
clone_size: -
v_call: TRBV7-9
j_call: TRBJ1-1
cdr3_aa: CASSLKGGTEAFF
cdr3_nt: TGTGCCAGCAGCTTAAAAGGAGGAACTGAAGCTTTCTTT

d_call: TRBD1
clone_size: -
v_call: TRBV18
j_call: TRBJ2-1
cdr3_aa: CASSVGTGGANEQFF
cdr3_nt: TGTGCCAGCTCAGTGGGGACAGGGGGAGCGAATGAGCAGTTCTTC

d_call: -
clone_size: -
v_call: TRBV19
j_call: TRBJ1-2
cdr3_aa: CASLNRMIYGYTF
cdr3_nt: TGTGCCAGTCTAAACAGGATGATCTATGGCTACACCTTC

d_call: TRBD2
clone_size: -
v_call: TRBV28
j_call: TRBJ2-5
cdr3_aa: CASSIRLGSGGQKTQYF
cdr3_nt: TGTGCCAGCAGTATTAGACTGGGGAGCGGGGGCCAAAAGACCCAGTACTTC

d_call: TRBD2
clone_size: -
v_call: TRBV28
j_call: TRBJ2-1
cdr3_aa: CASGSGLAQNEQFF
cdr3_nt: TGTGCCAGCGGATCGGGACTAGCGCAAAATGAGCAGTTCTTC

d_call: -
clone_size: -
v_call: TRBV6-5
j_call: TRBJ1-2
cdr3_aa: CASSSDRRIFYGYTF
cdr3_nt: TGTGCCAGCAGTTCTGACAGGCGAATCTTCTATGGCTACACCTTC

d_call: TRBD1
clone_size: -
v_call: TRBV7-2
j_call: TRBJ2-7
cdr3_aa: CASSGRRDRGSYEQYF
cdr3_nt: TGTGCCAGCAGCGGACGCCGGGACAGGGGTTCCTACGAGCAGTACTTC

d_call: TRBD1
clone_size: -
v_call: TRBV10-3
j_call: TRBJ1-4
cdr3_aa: CAISDQTAAGGNEKLFF
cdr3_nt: TGTGCCATCAGTGACCAGACAGCGGCAGGGGGTAATGAAAAACTGTTTTTT

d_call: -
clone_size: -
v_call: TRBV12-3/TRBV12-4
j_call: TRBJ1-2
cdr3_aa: CASSQTNYGYTF
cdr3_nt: TGTGCCAGCAGCCAAACGAACTATGGCTACACCTTC

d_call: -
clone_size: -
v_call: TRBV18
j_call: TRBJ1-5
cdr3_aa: CASSPNGGRQPQHF
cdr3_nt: TGTGCCAGCTCACCTAACGGGGGACGGCAGCCCCAGCATTTT

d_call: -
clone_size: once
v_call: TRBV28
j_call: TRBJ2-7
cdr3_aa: CASSLDQGIYEQYF
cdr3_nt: TGTGCCAGCAGCCTCGATCAGGGAATCTACGAGCAGTACTTC